The rows below give T cell receptor beta chains drawn from one sample of a study of siplizumab effects on memory and regulatory T cells. The method was immunoSEQ multiplex PCR; TCRdb's version includes in-frame clones alone and lacks a portion of them. This table holds some 65,000 clones, around 90% found once. The sample comprised Tregs sorted from blood. These receptors were obtained from a human donor in good health. Each CDR3 is given with its conserved first and last residue. D genes are given only for firm matches. A row's size may be missing; if present it is once, few, many or a size class.

D: .
size: .
V: TRBV6-1
J: TRBJ2-1
CDR3: CASSPVAYNEQFF
DNA: TGTGCCAGCAGTCCAGTGGCCTACAATGAGCAGTTCTTC

D: TRBD2
size: .
V: TRBV9
J: TRBJ2-3
CDR3: CASSTSPSGGGDTQYF
DNA: TGTGCCAGCAGCACCTCTCCTAGCGGGGGGGGAGATACGCAGTATTTT

D: TRBD2
size: .
V: TRBV6-5
J: TRBJ2-7
CDR3: CASRFTSVHEQYF
DNA: TGTGCCAGCAGGTTCACTAGCGTCCACGAGCAGTACTTC

D: .
size: .
V: TRBV4-2
J: TRBJ2-3
CDR3: CASSQVPSSTDTQYF
DNA: TGTGCCAGCAGCCAAGTGCCCAGCAGCACAGATACGCAGTATTTT

D: .
size: .
V: TRBV11-2
J: TRBJ1-2
CDR3: CASSLVLQGRVGYTF
DNA: TGTGCCAGCAGCTTAGTGCTGCAGGGGAGGGTCGGCTACACCTTC

D: .
size: .
V: TRBV6-1
J: TRBJ2-5
CDR3: CASSEAKAPWETQYF
DNA: TGTGCCAGCAGTGAAGCGAAGGCTCCGTGGGAGACCCAGTACTTC

D: .
size: .
V: TRBV2
J: TRBJ1-4
CDR3: CASGDRAEKLFF
DNA: TGTGCCAGCGGGGATAGAGCGGAGAAACTGTTTTTT

D: .
size: .
V: TRBV7-2
J: TRBJ2-7
CDR3: CASSPEGGREQYF
DNA: TGTGCCAGCAGCCCCGAAGGGGGGCGCGAGCAGTACTTC

D: .
size: .
V: TRBV7-9
J: TRBJ1-6
CDR3: CASSPSRVSLRRGNSPLHF
DNA: TGTGCCAGCAGCCCCAGCAGGGTCTCCCTTCGTCGTGGCAATTCACCCCTCCACTTT

D: .
size: few
V: TRBV6-5
J: TRBJ2-1
CDR3: CASRTYNEQFF
DNA: TGTGCCAGCAGGACCTACAATGAGCAGTTCTTC

D: .
size: .
V: TRBV5-5
J: TRBJ1-5
CDR3: CARSLAGKGNQPQHF
DNA: TGTGCCAGAAGCTTGGCGGGGAAGGGCAATCAGCCCCAGCATTTT

D: TRBD1
size: .
V: TRBV10-3
J: TRBJ2-1
CDR3: CAISEWTGIDEQFF
DNA: TGTGCCATCAGTGAGTGGACAGGGATCGATGAGCAGTTCTTC

D: .
size: .
V: TRBV28
J: TRBJ2-5
CDR3: CASSFPLGTQYF
DNA: TGTGCCAGCAGTTTCCCTCTAGGGACCCAGTACTTC

D: .
size: .
V: TRBV6-1
J: TRBJ2-6
CDR3: CASSESVATSSGANVLTF
DNA: TGTGCCAGCAGTGAGAGCGTTGCCACAAGCTCTGGGGCCAACGTCCTGACTTTC

D: .
size: .
V: TRBV2
J: TRBJ2-1
CDR3: CASSELSFSGDEQFF
DNA: TGTGCCAGCAGCGAACTATCATTCAGTGGGGATGAGCAGTTCTTC

D: .
size: .
V: TRBV14
J: TRBJ2-1
CDR3: CASSQGRSLGYNEQFF
DNA: TGTGCCAGCAGCCAAGGCAGGTCCCTCGGCTACAATGAGCAGTTCTTC

D: TRBD2
size: .
V: TRBV5-1
J: TRBJ2-7
CDR3: CASSRSGREWYEQYF
DNA: TGCGCCAGCAGCCGCTCCGGGCGGGAGTGGTACGAGCAGTACTTC

D: .
size: .
V: TRBV7-9
J: TRBJ1-1
CDR3: CASSRLWDTEAFF
DNA: TGTGCCAGCAGCCGTTTGTGGGATACTGAAGCTTTCTTT

D: .
size: .
V: TRBV30
J: TRBJ1-1
CDR3: CAYWGTEAFF
DNA: TGTGCCTATTGGGGCACTGAAGCTTTCTTT

D: TRBD2
size: .
V: TRBV6-1
J: TRBJ2-3
CDR3: CASSLLAGDSDTQYF
DNA: TGTGCCAGCAGTTTACTAGCGGGCGACTCAGATACGCAGTATTTT

D: TRBD1
size: .
V: TRBV7-3
J: TRBJ2-1
CDR3: CASSLWTGLDNEQFF
DNA: TGTGCCAGCAGCCTGTGGACAGGGTTGGACAATGAGCAGTTCTTC

D: .
size: .
V: TRBV27
J: TRBJ2-7
CDR3: CASSITSRRAEQYF
DNA: TGTGCCAGCAGTATAACTAGCCGACGGGCCGAGCAGTACTTC

D: TRBD2
size: .
V: TRBV7-2
J: TRBJ2-2
CDR3: CASSGLAGVTGELFF
DNA: TGTGCCAGCTCAGGACTAGCGGGAGTCACCGGGGAGCTGTTTTTT

D: .
size: .
V: TRBV7-9
J: TRBJ2-6
CDR3: CASSLEGRGVSGANVLTF
DNA: TGTGCCAGCAGCTTAGAGGGCAGGGGAGTTTCTGGGGCCAACGTCCTGACTTTC

D: .
size: .
V: TRBV5-1
J: TRBJ2-3
CDR3: CASSLPSDTQYF
DNA: TGCGCCAGCAGCTTGCCCTCAGATACGCAGTATTTT

D: .
size: .
V: TRBV5-1
J: TRBJ2-2
CDR3: CASSPGPNTGELFF
DNA: TGCGCCAGCAGCCCTGGACCGAACACCGGGGAGCTGTTTTTT

D: TRBD1
size: .
V: TRBV19
J: TRBJ2-3
CDR3: CASSRGQGTDTQYF
DNA: TGTGCCAGTAGTAGAGGACAGGGCACAGATACGCAGTATTTT

D: .
size: .
V: TRBV6-1
J: TRBJ1-3
CDR3: CASSEWGTENTIYF
DNA: TGTGCCAGCAGTGAATGGGGGACGGAAAACACCATATATTTT

D: .
size: .
V: TRBV5-6
J: TRBJ2-5
CDR3: CASSWGGGSGTQYF
DNA: TGTGCCAGCAGCTGGGGAGGGGGGAGTGGCACCCAGTACTTC

D: .
size: .
V: TRBV29-1
J: TRBJ2-1
CDR3: CSVPTGPYNEQFF
DNA: TGCAGCGTTCCGACAGGTCCCTACAATGAGCAGTTCTTC

D: TRBD1
size: .
V: TRBV19
J: TRBJ2-7
CDR3: CASRQGSTYEQYF
DNA: TGTGCCAGCCGACAGGGGTCGACCTACGAGCAGTACTTC

D: TRBD1
size: .
V: TRBV19
J: TRBJ2-7
CDR3: CASSIGQGIVYEQYF
DNA: TGTGCCAGTAGTATAGGACAGGGCATCGTGTACGAGCAGTACTTC

D: TRBD1
size: .
V: TRBV6-5
J: TRBJ2-2
CDR3: CASKAGQANTGELFF
DNA: TGTGCCAGCAAGGCGGGACAGGCGAACACCGGGGAGCTGTTTTTT

D: .
size: medium-sized
V: TRBV2
J: TRBJ1-4
CDR3: CASSSPNEKLFF
DNA: TGTGCCAGCAGCTCGCCGAATGAAAAACTGTTTTTT

D: .
size: .
V: TRBV7-9
J: TRBJ2-4
CDR3: CASSRVAKNIQYF
DNA: TGTGCCAGCAGCAGGGTAGCCAAAAACATTCAGTACTTC

D: TRBD2
size: .
V: TRBV15
J: TRBJ2-2
CDR3: CATSRDKREWDTGELFF
DNA: TGTGCCACCAGCAGAGATAAGCGGGAGTGGGACACCGGGGAGCTGTTTTTT

D: TRBD1
size: few
V: TRBV4-1
J: TRBJ1-5
CDR3: CASSLRQGDQPQHF
DNA: TGCGCCAGCAGCCTACGACAGGGGGATCAGCCCCAGCATTTT

D: .
size: .
V: TRBV29-1
J: TRBJ1-1
CDR3: CSVEYNTEAFF
DNA: TGCAGCGTGGAATATAACACTGAAGCTTTCTTT

D: .
size: .
V: TRBV5-6
J: TRBJ2-7
CDR3: CASSATYSYEQYF
DNA: TGTGCCAGCAGCGCGACTTACTCCTACGAGCAGTACTTC

D: .
size: .
V: TRBV4-1
J: TRBJ1-5
CDR3: CASSLSGTLSNQPQHF
DNA: TGCGCCAGCAGCCTGAGCGGGACACTCAGCAATCAGCCCCAGCATTTT

D: .
size: .
V: TRBV4-1
J: TRBJ2-3
CDR3: CASSQDNYLNTDTQYF
DNA: TGCGCCAGCAGCCAAGACAACTACCTTAACACAGATACGCAGTATTTT

D: .
size: .
V: TRBV7-8
J: TRBJ1-5
CDR3: CASSLDERNQPQHF
DNA: TGTGCCAGCAGCTTAGATGAGCGCAATCAGCCCCAGCATTTT

D: .
size: few
V: TRBV19
J: TRBJ1-5
CDR3: CASSISGTPNQPQHF
DNA: TGTGCCAGTAGTATCTCCGGGACACCGAATCAGCCCCAGCATTTT

D: .
size: .
V: TRBV7-3
J: TRBJ1-2
CDR3: CASSLGVDGYGYTF
DNA: TGTGCCAGCAGCTTAGGGGTCGATGGCTATGGCTACACCTTC

D: .
size: .
V: TRBV19
J: TRBJ1-1
CDR3: CASSIRYTEAFF
DNA: TGTGCCAGTAGTATACGTTACACTGAAGCTTTCTTT

D: .
size: .
V: TRBV6-1
J: TRBJ2-3
CDR3: CASRRTDTQYF
DNA: TGTGCCAGCAGGCGCACAGATACGCAGTATTTT

D: TRBD2
size: .
V: TRBV19
J: TRBJ2-1
CDR3: CASRESSGRIGNEQFF
DNA: TGTGCCAGTAGGGAGAGTAGCGGGAGAATAGGCAATGAGCAGTTCTTC

D: TRBD2
size: few
V: TRBV30
J: TRBJ2-7
CDR3: CAWSVFGAGASYEQYF
DNA: TGTGCCTGGAGTGTCTTCGGGGCGGGAGCTTCCTACGAGCAGTACTTC

D: .
size: .
V: TRBV7-8
J: TRBJ1-1
CDR3: CASSLGENTEAFF
DNA: TGTGCCAGCAGCTTAGGAGAGAACACTGAAGCTTTCTTT

D: TRBD1
size: .
V: TRBV2
J: TRBJ1-6
CDR3: CASSPGTGNSPLHF
DNA: TGTGCCAGCAGCCCCGGGACAGGGAACTCACCCCTCCACTTT

D: TRBD1
size: .
V: TRBV5-1
J: TRBJ2-2
CDR3: CASSLGRDRWTGELFF
DNA: TGCGCCAGCAGTCTTGGCCGGGACAGATGGACCGGGGAGCTGTTTTTT

D: .
size: .
V: TRBV28
J: TRBJ1-2
CDR3: CASSLVVTGTYGYTF
DNA: TGTGCCAGCAGCTTAGTAGTCACGGGGACCTATGGCTACACCTTC

D: .
size: few
V: TRBV5-6
J: TRBJ2-4
CDR3: CASSRGGGTGHIQYF
DNA: TGTGCCAGCAGCAGAGGCGGCGGAACAGGGCACATTCAGTACTTC

D: TRBD1
size: .
V: TRBV2
J: TRBJ2-1
CDR3: CARTGGPPSTYNEQFF
DNA: TGTGCCAGGACAGGGGGCCCACCGTCTACCTACAATGAGCAGTTCTTC